The 17 T cell receptor beta chains in this list originate from one sample, sequenced in a study of long-term antiretroviral therapy in people with HIV. Researchers ran immunoSEQ v3.0 at survey level. TCRdb keeps only in-frame clones here, not all; method: immunoSEQ multiplex PCR. Among about 40,000 clones listed, about 86% were seen once. Here the sequenced sample was unsorted PBMCs, taken 1.2 years after starting antiretroviral therapy. These receptors all come from a woman aged 45 to 65 with HIV.

The chain links TRBV4-2 to TRBJ2-3, with TRBD2 matching 9 bases. CDR1 and CDR2 (germline): LGHNA, YNFKEQ. CDR3 length: 16 residues. The junction had 5 bases not matched to a gene; V was cut back by 4 bases and J by 0 bases. The CDR3 region is CASSPASGGSTDTQYF. The CDR3 DNA reads as TGTGCCAGCAGCCCGGCGAGCGGGGGGAGCACAGATACGCAGTATTTT.

This chain uses TRBV7-9 with TRBJ2-3, with 11 bases that match TRBD2. Trimming removed 5 bases from V and 6 bases from J; junction bases left unmatched: 7. CDR1 and CDR2 from the germline V gene are SEHNR and FQNEAQ (reference sequence). The CDR3 loop spans 15 amino acids. Here the CDR3 reads CASSLTSGEWDTQYF. Written as DNA, the CDR3 is TGTGCCAGCAGCCTGACTAGCGGGGAATGGGATACGCAGTATTTT.

This clone was recorded only once. This chain joins TRBV7-2 and TRBJ1-2; the match to TRBD1 covers 7 bases. Looked up from germline, CDR1 is SGHTA and CDR2 is FQGNSA. V dropped 5 bases and J dropped 1; count of bases not matched to a gene: 7. The CDR3 totals 15 residues. CDR3 in DNA: TGTGCCAGCAGCCTTCGGACAGGCGATAACTATGGCTACACCTTC. Residues: CASSLRTGDNYGYTF.

The J gene is TRBJ1-1, the V gene TRBV30; 9 bases fit TRBD1. From germline, CDR1 is GTSNPN and CDR2 SVGIG (reference sequence). V was clipped by 5 bases and J by 6 bases; unmatched bases: 7. The CDR3 loop spans 13 amino acids. This chain's CDR3 is CAWEQGALAEAFF. Here the CDR3 DNA reads TGTGCCTGGGAACAGGGGGCGTTAGCTGAAGCTTTCTTT.

The chain combines TRBV6-4 with TRBJ1-6; D is unresolved. Trimming took off 10 bases at V and 0 bases at J, with 10 bases between the two ends. Germline V gives CDR1 MRHNA, CDR2 SNTAGT. The CDR3 loop spans 14 amino acids. The CDR3 DNA reads as TGTGCCACCCGGGAGAGCTCCTATAATTCACCCCTCCACTTT. Translating it yields CATRESSYNSPLHF.

The chain recombines TRBV27 with TRBJ2-1; 8 bases match TRBD2. Germline values: CDR1 MNHEY, CDR2 SMNVEV (reference sequence). This CDR3 contains 16 residues. Trimming took 3 bases from V and 7 from J; bases not matched to a gene: 11. CDR3 in DNA: TGTGCCAGCAGTTTCCGGGGAGCGGGGGTGGATAATGAGCAGTTCTTC. Residues: CASSFRGAGVDNEQFF.

The chain carries TRBV4-2 and TRBJ1-2, with D tentatively TRBD1 (6 bases). Trimming cost V 1 base and J 8 bases, with 14 bases left between them. This CDR3 has 14 residues. The germline V gene encodes CDR1 LGHNA and CDR2 YNFKEQ. CDR3 DNA sequence: TGTGCCAGCAGCCAAGTTACACAGGGAGACGGCTACACCTTC. Translation: CASSQVTQGDGYTF.

V is TRBV9 and J is TRBJ2-2; D may be TRBD1 or TRBD2 (6 bases each). The germline V gene has CDR1 SGDLS and CDR2 YYNGEE. This CDR3 region has 14 residues. Trimming took off 1 base at V and 6 bases at J, with 10 bases between the two ends. The CDR3 bases are TGTGCCAGCAGCGTAATCGGGGGCCCCGGGGAGCTGTTTTTT. It yields the protein CASSVIGGPGELFF.

The chain is built from TRBV4-1 and TRBJ1-4, with unresolved D. The germline V gene has CDR1 MGHRA and CDR2 YSYEKL. This CDR3 has 18 residues. Trimming stripped 0 bases from V and 0 bases from J, with 14 bases between. DNA for the CDR3: TGCGCCAGCAGCCAAGAAGTTGCGGCGTCGGCAACTAATGAAAAACTGTTTTTT. Amino acids: CASSQEVAASATNEKLFF.

This sequence joins TRBV19 and TRBJ1-4, with D possibly matching TRBD1 (5 bases). V lost 3 bases to trimming and J lost 5 bases, with 7 bases between them. This CDR3 is 13 amino acids long. CDR1 is LNHDA and CDR2 is SQIVND in the germline V gene (reference sequence). The CDR3, as DNA: TGTGCCAGTAGTATCTCAGGGAATGAAAAACTGTTTTTT. It yields the protein CASSISGNEKLFF.

V is TRBV19 and J is TRBJ2-2; 9 bases align to TRBD1. Germline CDR1 and CDR2: LNHDA and SQIVND (reference sequence). V shed 4 bases and J 7 bases; nucleotides not matched to a gene: 10. CDR3 size: 16 residues. The CDR3 loop reads CASSTRWTGAGGELFF. The CDR3 nucleotides are TGTGCCAGTAGTACCCGATGGACAGGGGCGGGCGGGGAGCTGTTTTTT.

This chain uses TRBV6-6 with TRBJ1-1; D gene uncertain. V dropped 0 bases and J dropped 0 bases, with 2 bases sitting between them. The germline CDR1 and CDR2 sequences are MNHNY and SVGAGI (reference sequence). The CDR3 is 13 residues long. The CDR3 DNA reads as TGTGCCAGCAGTTACTCTCTGAACACTGAAGCTTTCTTT. It codes for CASSYSLNTEAFF.

The table lists this clone with a few counts. The chain has TRBV4-1 and TRBJ2-7; no clear D. V was pared by 4 bases and J by 5 bases, with 24 bases between. From germline, CDR1 is MGHRA and CDR2 YSYEKL. The CDR3 sequence is 17 residues long. The CDR3 DNA reads as TGCGCCAGCAGCCGCTCCCCGGGTCTTACTTCCCGGGACGAGCAGTACTTC. This translates into CASSRSPGLTSRDEQYF.

The rearrangement joins TRBV4-1 to TRBJ1-2; D gene ambiguous. The CDR3 loop spans 15 amino acids. Germline CDR1 and CDR2: MGHRA and YSYEKL. V lost 9 bases and J lost 0, with 17 bases in between. CDR3 region: CASTRYYGSNYGYTF. The CDR3 DNA follows: TGCGCCAGTACCCGGTATTACGGATCTAACTATGGCTACACCTTC.

The chain joins TRBV7-8 to TRBJ1-2, with 9 bases fitting TRBD1. This CDR3 spans 16 amino acids. Germline loops: CDR1 SGHVS, CDR2 FQNEAQ. V lost 1 base, J lost 5 bases, and 8 bases stayed unmatched. CDR3 nucleotides: TGTGCCAGCAGCTTAGGGACCGGGACAGGGTATTATGGCTACACCTTC. It yields the protein CASSLGTGTGYYGYTF.

The CDR3: CASSPRLADRENEQFF. In DNA form, the CDR3 reads TGTGCCAGCAGCCCCCGCCTAGCGGACAGAGAGAATGAGCAGTTCTTC. The rearrangement uses TRBV7-9 and TRBJ2-1, with D possibly matching TRBD2 (7 bases). This CDR3 is 16 amino acids long. Deletions cut 5 bases from V and 7 bases from J, with 21 bases between. Per germline, CDR1 SEHNR and CDR2 FQNEAQ (reference sequence).

V is TRBV30 and J is TRBJ2-1, with TRBD2 matching 13 bases. CDR3 length: 15 amino acids. The V and J ends lost 2 bases and 4 bases, in that order; junction bases with no gene match: 2. Germline loops: CDR1 GTSNPN, CDR2 SVGIG (reference sequence). The CDR3 reads CAWSKGLAGYNEQFF. The CDR3 DNA reads as TGTGCCTGGAGTAAGGGACTAGCGGGGTACAATGAGCAGTTCTTC.